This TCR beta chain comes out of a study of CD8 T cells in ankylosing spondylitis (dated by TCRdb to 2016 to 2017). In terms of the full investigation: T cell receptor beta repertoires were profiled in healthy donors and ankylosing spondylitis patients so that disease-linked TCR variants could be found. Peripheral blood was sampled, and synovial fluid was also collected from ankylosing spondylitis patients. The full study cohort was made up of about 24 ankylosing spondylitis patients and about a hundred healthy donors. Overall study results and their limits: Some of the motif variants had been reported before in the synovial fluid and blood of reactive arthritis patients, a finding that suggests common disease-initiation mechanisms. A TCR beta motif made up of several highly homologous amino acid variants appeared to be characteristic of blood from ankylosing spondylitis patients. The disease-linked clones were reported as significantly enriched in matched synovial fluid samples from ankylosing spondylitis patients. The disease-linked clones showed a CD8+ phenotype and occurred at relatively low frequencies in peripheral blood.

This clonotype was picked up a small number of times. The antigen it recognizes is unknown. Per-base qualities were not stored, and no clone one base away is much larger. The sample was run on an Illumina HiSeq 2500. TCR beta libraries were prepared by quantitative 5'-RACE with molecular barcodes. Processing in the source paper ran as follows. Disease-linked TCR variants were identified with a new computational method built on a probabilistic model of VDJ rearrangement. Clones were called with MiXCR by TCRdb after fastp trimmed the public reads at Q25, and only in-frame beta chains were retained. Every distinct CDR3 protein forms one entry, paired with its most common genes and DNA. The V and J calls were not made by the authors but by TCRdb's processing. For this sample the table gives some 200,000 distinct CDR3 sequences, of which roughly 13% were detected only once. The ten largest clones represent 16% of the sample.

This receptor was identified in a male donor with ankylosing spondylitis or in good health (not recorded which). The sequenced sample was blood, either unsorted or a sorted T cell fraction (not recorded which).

The nucleotides are TGCGCCAGCAGCTTCTGGGGACTTTCCTACGAGCAGTACTTC. Its protein product is CASSFWGLSYEQYF. The chain joins TRBV5-1 to TRBJ2-7; a weak D assignment points to TRBD2 (6 bases agree). V was cut back by 2 bases and J by 1 base, leaving a gap of 10 bases between them. The CDR3 numbers 14 residues from cysteine through phenylalanine. Left in the record is the CDR3 DNA by itself, 42 bases read in frame from the first base. The CDR1 and CDR2 encoded by the germline V gene are SGHRS and YFSETQ.